These 7 T cell receptor beta chains originate from one sample sequenced in a study of memory CD8 T cells in hepatitis C reinfection. Time point denoted: peak reinfection, 3 to 8 weeks after reinfection detection. TCR sequencing was done directly ex vivo on sorted cells, without expansion in vitro. The assay was immunoSEQ multiplex PCR, and TCRdb's table has in-frame clones only and misses some. The sample gives roughly 43,000 clones, 88% of which show up once; approximately 1.2% is in the top ten. The sequenced material came from naive CD8+ T cells sorted from blood. These receptors were obtained from a man younger than 35 with hepatitis C virus infection.

This clone was recorded only once. V and J are TRBV5-4 and TRBJ1-2; D is perhaps TRBD1 (6 bases). Germline lookup yields CDR1 SGHNT and CDR2 YYREEE (reference sequence). The V end was cut by 0 bases, the J end by 8 bases, with 8 bases between. The CDR3 is 12 amino acids. The CDR3 DNA follows: TGTGCCAGCAGCTTGGCGGGGGGCGGCTACACCTTC. Protein sequence: CASSLAGGGYTF.

The V call is TRBV7-9, the J call TRBJ2-1, with D unclear. The CDR3 length is 11 residues. Germline loops: CDR1 SEHNR, CDR2 FQNEAQ (reference sequence). Trimming took off 6 bases at V and 10 bases at J, with 10 bases between the two ends. CDR3 amino acids: CASRSEREQFF. The CDR3 DNA reads as TGTGCCAGCAGATCGGAGAGAGAGCAGTTCTTC.

CDR3 loop: CASSKLTGGAETQYF. DNA of the CDR3: TGTGCCAGCAGCAAATTGACAGGGGGCGCGGAGACCCAGTACTTC. The chain couples TRBV7-2 to TRBJ2-5; 10 bases match TRBD1. The V segment lost 5 bases and the J segment 5 bases; nucleotides outside the gene matches: 8. Germline V gives CDR1 SGHTA, CDR2 FQGNSA. The CDR3 contains 15 residues.

V usage is TRBV29-1 and J usage is TRBJ2-7, with 8 bases that match TRBD1. With 2 bases clipped from V and 4 bases from J, the junction kept 10 bases outside the gene matches. This CDR3 contains 15 residues. Germline values: CDR1 SQVTM, CDR2 ANQGSEA. CDR3 in amino acids: CSVETRQGWTYEQYV. The CDR3 coding sequence is TGCAGCGTTGAAACGAGACAGGGGTGGACATACGAGCAGTACGTC.

The V and J genes are TRBV2 and TRBJ2-7; 10 nucleotides line up with TRBD1. The CDR3 has 14 residues. Trimming cost V 4 bases and J 4 bases; bases outside gene matches: 4. CDR1 and CDR2 from the germline V gene are SNHLY and FYNNEI. Here the CDR3 DNA reads TGTGCCAGCAGTGTAGGACAGGGGGGTTACGAGCAGTACTTC. It translates to CASSVGQGGYEQYF.

The rearrangement joins TRBV29-1 to TRBJ1-1; TRBD1 might be the D (5 bases). CDR3 length equals 13 residues. Between the trimmed V and J ends, which lost 4 bases and 0 bases, there was a span of 9 bases. The germline gives CDR1 SQVTM, CDR2 ANQGSEA. The CDR3 region is CSVGGGLNTEAFF. The CDR3 nucleotides are TGCAGCGTTGGGGGGGGTTTGAACACTGAAGCTTTCTTT. Full variable domain (outside the CDR3, taken from reference TRBV29-1 and TRBJ1-1): SAVISQKPSRDICQRGTSLTIQCQVDSQVTMMFWYRQQPGQSLTLIATANQGSEATYESGFVIDKFPISRPNLTFSTLTVSNMSPEDSSIYLCSVGGGLNTEAFFGQGTRLTVV.

The rearrangement uses TRBV5-6 and TRBJ2-1; 7 bases are shared with TRBD1. The CDR3 has 17 residues. Germline CDR1 is SGHDT and CDR2 is YYEEEE. Trimming at V came to 4 bases and at J to 0 bases, leaving 10 bases not matched to a gene. CDR3 in amino acids: CASSDPQGEGSYNEQFF. As DNA, the CDR3 is TGTGCCAGCAGCGATCCTCAGGGGGAAGGCTCCTACAATGAGCAGTTCTTC.